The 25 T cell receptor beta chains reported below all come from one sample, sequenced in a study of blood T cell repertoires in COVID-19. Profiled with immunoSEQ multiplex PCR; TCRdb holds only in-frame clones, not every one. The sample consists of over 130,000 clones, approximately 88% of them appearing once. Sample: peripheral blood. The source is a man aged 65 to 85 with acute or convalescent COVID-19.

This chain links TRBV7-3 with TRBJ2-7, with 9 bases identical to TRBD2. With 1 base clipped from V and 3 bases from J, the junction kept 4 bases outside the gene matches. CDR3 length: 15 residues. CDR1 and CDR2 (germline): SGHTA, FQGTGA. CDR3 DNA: TGTGCCAGCAGCTTAAAACAGCGGGGGGACTACGAGCAGTACTTC. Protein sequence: CASSLKQRGDYEQYF.

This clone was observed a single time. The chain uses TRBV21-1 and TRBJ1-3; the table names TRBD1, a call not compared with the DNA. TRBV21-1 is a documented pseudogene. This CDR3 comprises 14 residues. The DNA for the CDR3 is TGTGCCAGCAGCAAAGCCAGGGGTAGAAACACCATATATTTT. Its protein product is CASSKARGRNTIYF.

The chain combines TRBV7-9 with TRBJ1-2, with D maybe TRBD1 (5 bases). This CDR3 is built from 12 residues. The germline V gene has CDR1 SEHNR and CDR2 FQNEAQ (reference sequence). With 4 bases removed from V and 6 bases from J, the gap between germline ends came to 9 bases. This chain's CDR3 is CASSSLQDGYTF. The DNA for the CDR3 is TGTGCCAGCAGCTCGTTACAGGATGGCTACACCTTC.

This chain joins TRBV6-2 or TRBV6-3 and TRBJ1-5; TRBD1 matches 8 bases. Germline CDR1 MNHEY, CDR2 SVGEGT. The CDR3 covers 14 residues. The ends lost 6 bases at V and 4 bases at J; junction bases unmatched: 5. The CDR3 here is CASSPTGGNQPQHF. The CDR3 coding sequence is TGTGCCAGCAGCCCTACAGGGGGGAATCAGCCCCAGCATTTT.

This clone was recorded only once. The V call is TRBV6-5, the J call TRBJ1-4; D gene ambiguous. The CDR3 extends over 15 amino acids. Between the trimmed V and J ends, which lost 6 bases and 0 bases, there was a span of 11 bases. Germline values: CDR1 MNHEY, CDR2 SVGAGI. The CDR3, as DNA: TGTGCCAGCAGAAGCGGTGGGGCAACTAATGAAAAACTGTTTTTT. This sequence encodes CASRSGGATNEKLFF.

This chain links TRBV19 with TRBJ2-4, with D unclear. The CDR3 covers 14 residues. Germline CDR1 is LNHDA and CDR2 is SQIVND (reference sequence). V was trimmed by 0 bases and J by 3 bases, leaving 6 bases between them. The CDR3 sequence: CASSIDGRKNIQYF. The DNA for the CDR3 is TGTGCCAGTAGTATAGATGGCCGCAAAAACATTCAGTACTTC.

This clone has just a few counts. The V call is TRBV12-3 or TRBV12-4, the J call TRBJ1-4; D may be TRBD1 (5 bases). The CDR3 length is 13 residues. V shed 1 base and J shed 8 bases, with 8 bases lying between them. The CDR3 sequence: CASSLGQTEKLFF. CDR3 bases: TGTGCCAGCAGTTTAGGACAGACCGAAAAACTGTTTTTT.

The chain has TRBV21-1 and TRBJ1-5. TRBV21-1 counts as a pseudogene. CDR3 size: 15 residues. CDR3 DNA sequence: TGTGCCAGCAGCACCCTGGTCGAGAGCAATCAGCCCCAGCATTTT. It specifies CASSTLVESNQPQHF.

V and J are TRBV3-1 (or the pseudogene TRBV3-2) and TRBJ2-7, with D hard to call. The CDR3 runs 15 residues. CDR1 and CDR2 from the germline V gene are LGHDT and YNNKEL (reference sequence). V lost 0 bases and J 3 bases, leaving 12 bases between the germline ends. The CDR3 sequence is CASSQDSSRGYEQYF. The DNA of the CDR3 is TGTGCCAGCAGCCAAGATTCCTCGAGAGGCTACGAGCAGTACTTC.

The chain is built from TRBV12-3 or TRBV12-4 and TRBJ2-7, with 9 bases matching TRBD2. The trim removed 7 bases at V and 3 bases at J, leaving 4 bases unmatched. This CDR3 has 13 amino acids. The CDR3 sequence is CASTLSGSYEQYF. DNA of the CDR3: TGTGCCAGCACCCTTAGCGGGAGCTACGAGCAGTACTTC.

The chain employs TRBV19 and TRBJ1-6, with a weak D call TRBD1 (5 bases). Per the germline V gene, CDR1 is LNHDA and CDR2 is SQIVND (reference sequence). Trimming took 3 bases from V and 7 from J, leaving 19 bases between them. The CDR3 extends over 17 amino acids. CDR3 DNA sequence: TGTGCCAGTAGTATCGTGTCCATTGGACACCGAAATTCACCCCTCCACTTT. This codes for CASSIVSIGHRNSPLHF.

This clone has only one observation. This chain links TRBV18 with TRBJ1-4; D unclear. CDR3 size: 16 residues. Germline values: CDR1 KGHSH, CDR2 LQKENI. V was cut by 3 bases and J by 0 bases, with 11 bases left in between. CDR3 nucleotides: TGTGCCAGCTCACCCAGGCCACCTGCAACTAATGAAAAACTGTTTTTT. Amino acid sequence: CASSPRPPATNEKLFF.

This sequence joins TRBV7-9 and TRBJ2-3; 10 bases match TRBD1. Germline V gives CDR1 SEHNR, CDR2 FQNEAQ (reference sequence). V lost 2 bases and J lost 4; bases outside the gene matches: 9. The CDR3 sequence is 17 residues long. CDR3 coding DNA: TGTGCCAGCAGCTTACCCTTGGGACAGGGGTTGGCAGATACGCAGTATTTT. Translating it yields CASSLPLGQGLADTQYF. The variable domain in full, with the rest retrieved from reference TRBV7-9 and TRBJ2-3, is DTGVSQNPRHKITKRGQNVTFRCDPISEHNRLYWYRQTLGQGPEFLTYFQNEAQLEKSRLLSDRFSAERPKGSFSTLEIQRTEQGDSAMYLCASSLPLGQGLADTQYFGPGTRLTVL.

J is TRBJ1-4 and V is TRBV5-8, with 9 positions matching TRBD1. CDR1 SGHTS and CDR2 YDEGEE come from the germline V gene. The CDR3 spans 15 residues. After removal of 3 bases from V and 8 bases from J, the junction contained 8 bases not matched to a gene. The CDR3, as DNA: TGTGCCAGCAGCTCAAAAGGGACAGGGTGGGAAAAACTGTTTTTT. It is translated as CASSSKGTGWEKLFF.

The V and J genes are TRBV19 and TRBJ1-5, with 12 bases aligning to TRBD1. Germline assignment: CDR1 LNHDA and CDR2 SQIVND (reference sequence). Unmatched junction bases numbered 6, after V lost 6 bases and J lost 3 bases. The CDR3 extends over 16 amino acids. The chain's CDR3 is CASRNRDRGLNQPQHF. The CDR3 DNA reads TGTGCCAGTAGAAACCGGGACAGGGGGCTCAATCAGCCCCAGCATTTT.

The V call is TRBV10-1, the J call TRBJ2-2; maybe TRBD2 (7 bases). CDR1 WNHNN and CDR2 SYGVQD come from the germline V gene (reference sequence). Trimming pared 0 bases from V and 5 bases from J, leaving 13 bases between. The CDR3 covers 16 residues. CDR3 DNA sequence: TGCGCCAGCAGTGAGTCGGGCGGGGGCAATACCGGGGAGCTGTTTTTT. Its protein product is CASSESGGGNTGELFF.

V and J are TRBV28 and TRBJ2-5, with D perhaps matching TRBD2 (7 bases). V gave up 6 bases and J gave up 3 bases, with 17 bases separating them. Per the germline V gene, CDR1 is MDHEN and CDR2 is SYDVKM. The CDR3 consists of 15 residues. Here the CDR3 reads CASRPWGGAEETQYF. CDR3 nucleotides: TGTGCCAGCAGACCCTGGGGGGGGGCGGAAGAGACCCAGTACTTC.

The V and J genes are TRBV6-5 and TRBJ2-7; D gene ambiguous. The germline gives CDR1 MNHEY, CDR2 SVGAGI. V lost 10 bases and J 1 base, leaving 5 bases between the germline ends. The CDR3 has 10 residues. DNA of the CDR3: TGTGCCACCGGGTCCTACGAGCAGTACTTC. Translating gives CATGSYEQYF.

CDR3 bases: TGCGCCAGCAGTGTAGGGGACAGGAGGGCCCAGCATTTT. The encoded protein is CASSVGDRRAQHF. This rearrangement joins TRBV10-2 to TRBJ1-5, with 8 bases aligning to TRBD1. The ends lost 4 bases at V and 11 bases at J; junction bases unmatched: 7. The CDR3 length is 13 residues. Per the germline V gene, CDR1 is WSHSY and CDR2 is SAAADI.

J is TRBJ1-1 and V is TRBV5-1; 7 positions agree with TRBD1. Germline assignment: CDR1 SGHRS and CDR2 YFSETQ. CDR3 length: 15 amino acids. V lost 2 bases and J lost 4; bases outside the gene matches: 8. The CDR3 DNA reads TGCGCCAGCAGCTTTACAGGGGCTGAAGGCACTGAAGCTTTCTTT. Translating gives CASSFTGAEGTEAFF.

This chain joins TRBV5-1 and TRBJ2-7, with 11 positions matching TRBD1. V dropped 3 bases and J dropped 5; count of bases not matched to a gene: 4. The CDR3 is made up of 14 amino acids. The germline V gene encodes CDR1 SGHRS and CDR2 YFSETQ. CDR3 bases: TGCGCCAGCAGCTCGTGGACAGGGGGCAACGAGCAGTACTTC. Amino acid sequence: CASSSWTGGNEQYF.

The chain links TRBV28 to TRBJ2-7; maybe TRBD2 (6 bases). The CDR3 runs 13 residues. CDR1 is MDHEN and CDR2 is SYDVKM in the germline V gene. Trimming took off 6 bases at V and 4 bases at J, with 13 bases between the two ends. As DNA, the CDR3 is TGTGCCAGCAGGAAGAGCGGGCTGTACGAGCAGTACTTC. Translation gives CASRKSGLYEQYF.

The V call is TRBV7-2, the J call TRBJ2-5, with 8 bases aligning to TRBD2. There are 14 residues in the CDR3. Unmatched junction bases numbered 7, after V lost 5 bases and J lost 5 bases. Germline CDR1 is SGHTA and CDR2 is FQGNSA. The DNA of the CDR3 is TGTGCCAGCAGCGCCGGGAGGGCCAGGGAGACCCAGTACTTC. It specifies CASSAGRARETQYF.

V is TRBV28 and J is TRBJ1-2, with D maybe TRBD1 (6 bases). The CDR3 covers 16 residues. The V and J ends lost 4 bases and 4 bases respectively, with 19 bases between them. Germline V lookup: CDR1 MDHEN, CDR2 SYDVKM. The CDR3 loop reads CASSSLAKGEFYGYTF. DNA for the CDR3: TGTGCCAGCAGTTCCTTAGCCAAGGGGGAATTCTATGGCTACACCTTC.

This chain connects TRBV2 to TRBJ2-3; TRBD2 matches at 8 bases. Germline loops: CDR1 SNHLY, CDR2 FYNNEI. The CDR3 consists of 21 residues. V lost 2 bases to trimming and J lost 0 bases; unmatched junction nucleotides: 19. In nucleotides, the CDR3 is TGTGCCAGCAGTGAACCGAAGGCTAGCGGGCGCCGAGCTTCTAGCACAGATACGCAGTATTTT. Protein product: CASSEPKASGRRASSTDTQYF.